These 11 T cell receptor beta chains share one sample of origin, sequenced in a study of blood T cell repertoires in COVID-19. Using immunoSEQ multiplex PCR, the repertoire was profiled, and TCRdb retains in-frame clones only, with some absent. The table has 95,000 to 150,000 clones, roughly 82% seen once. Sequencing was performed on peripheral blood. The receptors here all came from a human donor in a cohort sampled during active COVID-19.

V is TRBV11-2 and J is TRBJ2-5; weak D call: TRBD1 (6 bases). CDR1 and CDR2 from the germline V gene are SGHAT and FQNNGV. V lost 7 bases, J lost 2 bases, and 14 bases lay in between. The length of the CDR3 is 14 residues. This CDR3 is CASTRWGLQETQYF. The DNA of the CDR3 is TGTGCCAGCACCCGGTGGGGGCTACAAGAGACCCAGTACTTC.

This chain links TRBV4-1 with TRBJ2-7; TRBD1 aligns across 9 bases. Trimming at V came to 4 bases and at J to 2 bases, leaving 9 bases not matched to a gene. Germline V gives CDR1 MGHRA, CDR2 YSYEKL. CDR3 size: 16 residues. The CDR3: CASSRDPTGGPYEQYF. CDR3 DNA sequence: TGCGCCAGCAGCCGGGACCCGACAGGGGGGCCCTACGAGCAGTACTTC.

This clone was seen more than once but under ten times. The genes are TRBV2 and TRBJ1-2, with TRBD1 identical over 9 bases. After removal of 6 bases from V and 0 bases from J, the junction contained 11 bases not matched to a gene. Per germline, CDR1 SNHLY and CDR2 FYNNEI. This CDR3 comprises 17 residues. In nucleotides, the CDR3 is TGTGCCAGCAGACAGGGGACAGGGCCCACCTCTAACTATGGCTACACCTTC. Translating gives CASRQGTGPTSNYGYTF.

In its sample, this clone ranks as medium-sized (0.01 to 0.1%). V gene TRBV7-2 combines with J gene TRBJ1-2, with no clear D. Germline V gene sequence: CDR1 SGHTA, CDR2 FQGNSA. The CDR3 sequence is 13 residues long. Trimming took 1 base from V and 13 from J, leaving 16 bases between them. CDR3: CASSLGGAQKGTF. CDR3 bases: TGTGCCAGCAGCTTAGGGGGAGCGCAGAAAGGCACCTTC.

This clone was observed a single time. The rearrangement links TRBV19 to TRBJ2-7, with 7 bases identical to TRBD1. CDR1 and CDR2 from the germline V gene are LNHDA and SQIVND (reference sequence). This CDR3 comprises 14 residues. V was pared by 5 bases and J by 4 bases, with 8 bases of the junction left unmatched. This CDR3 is CASSLPGTVYEQYF. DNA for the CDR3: TGTGCCAGTAGTCTCCCCGGGACAGTTTACGAGCAGTACTTC. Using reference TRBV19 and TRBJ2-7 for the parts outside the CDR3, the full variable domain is DGGITQSPKYLFRKEGQNVTLSCEQNLNHDAMYWYRQDPGQGLRLIYYSQIVNDFQKGDIAEGYSVSREKKESFPLTVTSAQKNPTAFYLCASSLPGTVYEQYFGPGTRLTVT.

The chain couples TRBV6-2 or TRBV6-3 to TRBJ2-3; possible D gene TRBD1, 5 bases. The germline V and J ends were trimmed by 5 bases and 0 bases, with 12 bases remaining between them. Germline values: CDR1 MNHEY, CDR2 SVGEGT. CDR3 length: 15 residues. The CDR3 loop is CASSGGQSSTDTQYF. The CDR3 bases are TGTGCCAGCAGTGGCGGACAATCTAGCACAGATACGCAGTATTTT.

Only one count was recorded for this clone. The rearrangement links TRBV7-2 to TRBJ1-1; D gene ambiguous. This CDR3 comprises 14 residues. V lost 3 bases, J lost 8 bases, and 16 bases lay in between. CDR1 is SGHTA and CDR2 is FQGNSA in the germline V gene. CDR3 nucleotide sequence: TGTGCCAGCAGCTTCGTTAGACTCGACCCGGAAGCTTTCTTT. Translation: CASSFVRLDPEAFF.

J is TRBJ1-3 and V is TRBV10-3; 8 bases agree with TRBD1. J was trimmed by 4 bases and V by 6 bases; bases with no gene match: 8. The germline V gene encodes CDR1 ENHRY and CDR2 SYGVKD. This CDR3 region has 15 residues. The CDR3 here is CAISATGAGGNTIYF. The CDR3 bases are TGTGCCATCAGCGCGACAGGGGCAGGAGGAAACACCATATATTTT.

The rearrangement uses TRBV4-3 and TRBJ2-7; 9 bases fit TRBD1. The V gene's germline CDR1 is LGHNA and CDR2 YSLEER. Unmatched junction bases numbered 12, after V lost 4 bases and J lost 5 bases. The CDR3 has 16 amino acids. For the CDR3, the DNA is TGCGCCAGCAGCCTGGGATTTCGGGACAGGGTCGACGAGCAGTACTTC. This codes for CASSLGFRDRVDEQYF.

The CDR3 DNA reads TGCGCCAGCAGCTCAGGGACTAGCGGGGGCTGGGATACGCAGTATTTT. This encodes CASSSGTSGGWDTQYF. The chain employs TRBV5-1 and TRBJ2-3, with 14 bases lining up with TRBD2. V lost 3 bases and J lost 6; bases outside the gene matches: 6. Looked up from germline, CDR1 is SGHRS and CDR2 is YFSETQ. This CDR3 spans 16 amino acids.

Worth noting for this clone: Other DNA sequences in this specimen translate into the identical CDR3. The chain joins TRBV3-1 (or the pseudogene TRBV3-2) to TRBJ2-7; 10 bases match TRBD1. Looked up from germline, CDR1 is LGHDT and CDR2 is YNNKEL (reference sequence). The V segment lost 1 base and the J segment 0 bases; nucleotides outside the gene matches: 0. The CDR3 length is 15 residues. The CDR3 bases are TGTGCCAGCAGCCAAGGACAGGGGGCCTCCTACGAGCAGTACTTC. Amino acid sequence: CASSQGQGASYEQYF.